The 15 T cell receptor delta chains below come from one sample, sequenced in a study of gamma-delta chains in newborns, infants, children. TCRdb reprocessed the reads through CATT. In the table there are 4,000 to 5,000 delta-chain clones, about 3.1% of which are singletons. The sample consisted of blood. Source of these receptors: a child who was a newborn, infant or young child, either healthy, febrile or measles-vaccinated (not recorded which).

In its sample, this clone was seen a few times. A read error may be the cause here, since a much bigger clone is one base away. The chain couples TRDV2 to TRDJ3; TRDD3 aligns across 9 bases. The CDR3 loop spans 19 amino acids. Germline CDR1 is GEAIGNYY and CDR2 is EKD. The CDR3 reads CACDALGDRSSWDTRQTFF. The CDR3 bases are TGTGCCTGTGACGCACTGGGGGACCGAAGCTCCTGGGACACCCGACAGACGTTTTTC.

This clone was seen only a few times. A much larger clone lies one base from this, so it may be a read error. This CDR3 is CACDTVVGLGDRTRSWNTRQMFF. CDR3 bases: TGTGCCTGTGACACCGTTGTCGGGCTGGGGGATAGGACACGCTCCTGGAACACCCGACAGATGTTTTTC. This rearrangement joins TRDV2 to TRDJ3; TRDD3 matches 10 bases. Germline assignment: CDR1 GEAIGNYY and CDR2 EKD. This CDR3 is built from 23 residues.

This clone was detected a few times. A far larger clone differs by one base, so this is likely a read error. At the DNA level, this CDR3 is encoded by other sequences in the same sample as well. The V gene is TRDV2, the J gene TRDJ3, with 10 bases identical to TRDD3. Germline V gene data show CDR1 as GEAIGNYY and CDR2 as EKD. The CDR3 loop spans 16 amino acids. CDR3: CACDTGGYWDTRQMFF. CDR3 sequence (DNA): TGTGCCTGTGACACTGGGGGATACTGGGACACCCGACAGATGTTCTTC.

This clone has just a few counts. A much larger clonotype is one base distant, so this may be a read error. At the DNA level, this CDR3 is encoded by other sequences in the same sample as well. CDR3 sequence reads: CACDTYWGPPSSWDTRQMFF. The CDR3 DNA is TGTGCCTGCGACACCTACTGGGGGCCTCCTAGCTCCTGGGACACCCGACAGATGTTTTTC. The rearrangement uses TRDV2 and TRDJ3, with 8 nucleotides matching TRDD3. The CDR3 runs 20 residues. Germline CDR1 reads GEAIGNYY; CDR2 reads EKD.

This clone was seen only a few times. The protein given by TCRdb reflects a much larger clone and differs at residue 4 from this DNA's translation, likely from a read error; the protein shown is the DNA's translation. The chain couples TRDV2 to TRDJ3, with D perhaps TRDD3 (5 bases). Trimming stripped 5 bases from V and 1 base from J, with 14 bases between. The CDR3 has 17 amino acids. CDR1 GEAIGNYY and CDR2 EKD come from the germline V gene. CDR3 nucleotide sequence: TGTGCCTGTGGCACTCTCCTGGGTTCCTGGGACACCCGACAGATGTTTTTC. It yields the protein CACGTLLGSWDTRQMFF.

A note on this clone: Given a much more abundant clone one base away, this may be a read error. This sample also contains other DNA sequences that code for the same CDR3. This sequence joins TRDV2 and TRDJ3; TRDD3 agrees at 8 bases. Germline assignment: CDR1 GEAIGNYY and CDR2 EKD. This CDR3 contains 20 residues. CDR3 sequence (DNA): TGTGCCTGTGATCCCTTACTGGGGGTACAACTCTCCTGGGACACCCGGCAGATGTTTTTC. Translating gives CACDPLLGVQLSWDTRQMFF.

In the case of this clone: The protein given by TCRdb reflects a much larger clone and differs at residue 3 from this DNA's translation, likely from a read error; the protein shown is the DNA's translation. The chain employs TRDV1 and TRDJ1; the D gene is possibly TRDD3 (10 bases). CDR3 size: 18 residues. CDR1 is TSWWSYY, CDR2 QGS, per germline. The CDR3, as DNA: TGTGCTCCTGGGGAACCGGCCTTCCTACTGGGGGATACCGATAAACTCATCTTT. This sequence encodes CAPGEPAFLLGDTDKLIF.

Concerning this clone: A single base separates this from a much larger clone, so it may be a read error. Other DNA sequences in this sample translate to the same CDR3. The V and J genes are TRDV2 and TRDJ3, with TRDD3 matching 7 bases. V lost 0 bases and J lost 2; bases outside the gene matches: 15. The CDR3 consists of 21 residues. CDR1 is GEAIGNYY, CDR2 EKD, per germline. The CDR3 DNA reads as TGTGCCTGTGACACCGTGCCTGGGGGTCTACGCCTTACCTGGGACACCCGACAGATGTTTTTC. The encoded protein is CACDTVPGGLRLTWDTRQMFF.

By share, this clone counts as medium-sized. The chain links TRDV2 to TRDJ3; 8 bases match TRDD3. Germline trimming cut 1 base from V and 0 bases from J; bases unmatched to any gene: 10. This CDR3 is built from 20 residues. CDR1 and CDR2 from the germline V gene are GEAIGNYY and EKD. CDR3 loop: CACDTTGGHVISWDTRQMFF. In nucleotides, the CDR3 is TGTGCCTGTGACACGACTGGGGGCCATGTTATCTCCTGGGACACCCGACAGATGTTTTTC.

In regard to this clone: A much larger clone lies a single base off, so this may be a read error. The chain links TRDV2 to TRDJ3; 7 bases match TRDD3. CDR1 and CDR2 (germline): GEAIGNYY, EKD. V gave up 0 bases and J gave up 0 bases; unmatched junction bases: 7. The CDR3 is 19 residues long. The CDR3 reads CACDTVLGIRSWDTRQMFF. In nucleotides, the CDR3 is TGTGCCTGTGACACCGTACTGGGGATCCGCTCCTGGGACACCCGACAGATGTTTTTC.

V and J are TRDV2 and TRDJ3, with 7 bases identical to TRDD3. J was trimmed by 6 bases and V by 0 bases; bases with no gene match: 10. The length of the CDR3 is 18 residues. Germline V gene data show CDR1 as GEAIGNYY and CDR2 as EKD. For the CDR3, the DNA is TGTGCCTGTGACACCGGGGGATGGAGCTCCATGGACACCCGACAGATGTTTTTC. This gives the protein CACDTGGWSSMDTRQMFF.

This clone occurred a few times. Possible read error: a much larger clone is one base away. The V and J genes are TRDV2 and TRDJ3; 12 nucleotides align to TRDD3. Per germline, CDR1 GEAIGNYY and CDR2 EKD. CDR3 length equals 21 residues. V lost 0 bases to trimming and J lost 0 bases; unmatched junction nucleotides: 8. CDR3 region: CACDTGLGDTRSSWDTRQMFF. CDR3 bases: TGTGCCTGTGACACCGGGCTGGGGGATACGCGAAGCTCCTGGGACACCCGACAGATGTTTTTC.

Points on this clone: The mismatch at residue 12 between this DNA's translation and the TCRdb protein of a much larger clone likely reflects a read error; the protein shown is translated from the DNA. The rearrangement uses TRDV2 and TRDJ3; D perhaps matches TRDD3 (5 bases). This CDR3 is 17 amino acids long. From germline, CDR1 is GEAIGNYY and CDR2 EKD. CDR3 nucleotide sequence: TGTGCCTGTGACGTACTCCTGCATCCCTGGGACATCCGACAGATGTTTTTC. It encodes CACDVLLHPWDIRQMFF.

By proportion, this clone is medium-sized. The same CDR3 also results from other DNA sequences found in this sample. The V and J genes are TRDV2 and TRDJ3; TRDD3 matches at 13 bases. Germline lookup yields CDR1 GEAIGNYY and CDR2 EKD. Trimming cost V 0 bases and J 0 bases; bases outside gene matches: 7. This CDR3 region has 21 residues. CDR3 in DNA: TGTGCCTGTGACACCGCGAGTACTGGGGGATACGGCTCCTGGGACACCCGACAGATGTTTTTC. Protein: CACDTASTGGYGSWDTRQMFF.

This clone has a handful of counts. A much larger clone differs by one base, so this may be a read error. The chain couples TRDV2 to TRDJ1; TRDD3 might be the D (6 bases). CDR3 length equals 14 residues. The V end was cut by 1 base, the J end by 0 bases, with 8 bases between. The germline CDR1 and CDR2 sequences are GEAIGNYY and EKD. Written as DNA, the CDR3 is TGTGCCTGTGACACTAGGGGATACACCGATAAACTCATCTTT. It specifies CACDTRGYTDKLIF.